Below, one T cell receptor beta chain is given with its context. The target antigen is unknown. Sequencing was performed with immunoSEQ multiplex PCR; in TCRdb, only in-frame clones are kept and a portion is missing. This sample has about 270,000 clones, with approximately 86% found just once. This entry belongs to a study of cytomegalovirus exposure and HLA in healthy donors. Study summary: The approximately 600 first-cohort repertoires shared a platform with the 130 or so validation repertoires, as reported in a later analysis.

Points from the study as a whole: According to a subsequent analysis, TCR clusters identified in the first cohort showed a tendency to co-occur across the roughly 120 validation repertoires. The classifier reportedly diagnosed cytomegalovirus status with high specificity and sensitivity.

The V gene lost 0 bases and the J gene lost 6 bases, with 9 bases spanning the gap. The length of the CDR3 is 14 residues. CDR1 and CDR2 from the germline V gene are SGHRS and YFSETQ. The J gene is TRBJ1-4, the V gene TRBV5-1; D is possibly TRBD1 (5 bases). The source is a woman between 18 and 29 years old in good health and CMV-seronegative. The sequencing sample was made of PBMCs. CDR3 residues: CASSLEQADEKLFF. DNA for the CDR3: TGCGCCAGCAGCTTGGAACAGGCCGATGAAAAACTGTTTTTT.